Listed below are T cell receptor beta chains from one sample, sequenced in a study of shared clonotypes between healthy human individuals. Clones were sequenced by immunoSEQ multiplex PCR, and TCRdb holds only the in-frame ones, with some missing. This table has 600,000 to 800,000 clones, 72% appearing once. Sequences were obtained from memory CD4+ T cells sorted from blood. The receptors shown here come from a woman aged 25 to 39 in good health. Each CDR3 is given with its conserved first and last residue. D genes are given only for firm matches. Not every row has a clone size; where given, it reads once, few, many or a size class.

D gene,J gene,clone size,V gene,CDR3 length,CDR3 DNA,CDR3 protein
-,TRBJ1-4,-,TRBV6-6,14,TGTGCCAGCAGTAGGGGCGCCGGTAATGAAAAACTGTTTTTT,CASSRGAGNEKLFF
-,TRBJ1-2,-,TRBV10-3,14,TGTGCCATCAGTGACTCAGGGAGGGACTATGGCTACACCTTC,CAISDSGRDYGYTF
-,TRBJ2-1,-,TRBV7-2,12,TGTGCCAGCAGCTTAAATGCGGGGAACAAGTTCTTC,CASSLNAGNKFF
-,TRBJ1-1,-,TRBV10-3,17,TGTGCCATCAGTGACCCCAGGAGTGGAGCTATGAACACTGAAGCTTTCTTT,CAISDPRSGAMNTEAFF
TRBD2,TRBJ2-3,-,TRBV7-3,14,TGTGCCAGCGCGAGTACTAGCGGCACAGATACGCAGTATTTT,CASASTSGTDTQYF
-,TRBJ1-5,-,TRBV6-1,15,TGTGCCAGCAGTGAAGCGTCAGGGGACTGGCAGCCCCAGCATTTT,CASSEASGDWQPQHF
-,TRBJ2-7,-,TRBV6-6,15,TGTGCCAGCAGTTACCCGCGGGGCAGAATCTACGAGCAGTACTTC,CASSYPRGRIYEQYF
-,TRBJ2-5,-,TRBV5-4,15,TGTGCCAGCAGCTTGAGTCTCGGGGGCTCGGAGACCCAGTACTTC,CASSLSLGGSETQYF
-,TRBJ2-7,-,TRBV5-1,16,TGCGCCAGCAGCTCCAACCCATACCCGGACTATTCACAGCAGTACTTC,CASSSNPYPDYSQQYF
-,TRBJ1-2,-,TRBV7-2,14,TGTGCCAGCAGCTTAAACCTCCAGGGTGGGGGCTACACCTTC,CASSLNLQGGGYTF
-,TRBJ1-2,-,TRBV5-6,13,TGTGCCAGCAGCGACCGGGGAGACTATGGCTACACCTTC,CASSDRGDYGYTF
-,TRBJ2-3,-,TRBV7-5,15,TGTGCCAGCAGCTCGGGACTAGTAGGCACAGATACGCAGTATTTT,CASSSGLVGTDTQYF
TRBD1,TRBJ2-7,-,TRBV6-5,14,TGTGCCAGCAGGAAAGGACAGGGATCCTACGAGCAGTACTTC,CASRKGQGSYEQYF
-,TRBJ2-4,few,TRBV6-6,15,TGTGCCAGCAGTTACCCGGCGGGAGCCAAAAACATTCAGTACTTC,CASSYPAGAKNIQYF
-,TRBJ2-3,-,TRBV4-1,15,TGCGCCAGCAGCCAAGGGGTTTCTAGCACAGATACGCAGTATTTT,CASSQGVSSTDTQYF
TRBD2,TRBJ2-5,-,TRBV11-2,16,TGTGCCAGCAGCTTACTAGTAGCGGGAGAGTGGGAGACCCAGTACTTC,CASSLLVAGEWETQYF
TRBD2,TRBJ2-7,once,TRBV18,16,TGTGCCAGCTCACTAGTCATGCGGGAGTCAGGCTACGAGCAGTACTTC,CASSLVMRESGYEQYF
TRBD1,TRBJ2-1,-,TRBV7-7,15,TGTGCCAGCAGCCTGACAGGGGCCTCCTACAATGAGCAGTTCTTC,CASSLTGASYNEQFF
-,TRBJ2-4,-,TRBV5-8,15,TGTGCCAGCAGCCCGACAGCCGTAGCCAAAAACATTCAGTACTTC,CASSPTAVAKNIQYF
-,TRBJ1-1,-,TRBV19,14,TGTGCCAGTAGTAGGCTGGGGCGGGGCTCTGAAGCTTTCTTT,CASSRLGRGSEAFF
TRBD1,TRBJ2-2,-,TRBV5-1,18,TGCGCCAGCAGCCTGGGAACTCCGGGACAGTGGAACACCGGGGAGCTGTTTTTT,CASSLGTPGQWNTGELFF
-,TRBJ1-5,-,TRBV27,12,TGTGCCAGCAGGACGTGGAGTGGGCCCCAGCATTTT,CASRTWSGPQHF
-,TRBJ2-1,-,TRBV5-1,13,TGCGCCAGCAGCTTGTTGGCCGACAATGAGCAGTTCTTC,CASSLLADNEQFF
-,TRBJ1-5,-,TRBV10-1,16,TGCGCCAGCAGGACTCCCGGGACCTGGATAAGTCAGCCCCAGCATTTT,CASRTPGTWISQPQHF
-,TRBJ1-1,-,TRBV6-6,13,TGTGCCAGCAGTCGGACAGCGAACACTGAAGCTTTCTTT,CASSRTANTEAFF
-,TRBJ2-5,once,TRBV28,12,TGTGCCAGCATGCACAGCCAAGAGACCCAGTACTTC,CASMHSQETQYF
-,TRBJ2-7,few,TRBV15,15,TGTGCCACCAGCAGAGCCAGGGGAGAGGGCTATGAGCAGTACTTC,CATSRARGEGYEQYF